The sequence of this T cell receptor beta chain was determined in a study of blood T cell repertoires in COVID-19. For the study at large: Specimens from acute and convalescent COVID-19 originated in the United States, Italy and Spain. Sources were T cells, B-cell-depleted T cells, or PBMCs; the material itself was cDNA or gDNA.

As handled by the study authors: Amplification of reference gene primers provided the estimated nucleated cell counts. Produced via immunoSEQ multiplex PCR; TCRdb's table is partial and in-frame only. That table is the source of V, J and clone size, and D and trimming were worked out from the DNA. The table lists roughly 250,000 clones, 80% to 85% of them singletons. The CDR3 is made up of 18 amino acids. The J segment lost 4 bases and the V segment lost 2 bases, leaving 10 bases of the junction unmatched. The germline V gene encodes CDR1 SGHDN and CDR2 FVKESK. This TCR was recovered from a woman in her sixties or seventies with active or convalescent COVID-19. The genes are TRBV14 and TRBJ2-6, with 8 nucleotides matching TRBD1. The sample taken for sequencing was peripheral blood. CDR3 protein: CASSQWGRGLLGANVLTF. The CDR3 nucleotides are TGTGCCAGCAGCCAATGGGGCAGGGGGCTTTTAGGGGCCAACGTCCTGACTTTC.